This TCR beta chain was captured by sequencing in a study of shared clonotypes between healthy human individuals. General study points: In contrast to clonotypes shared by all four donors, non-shared clonotypes had lower generation probabilities. Memory subsets generally showed lower estimated richness than naive subsets.

Points on this clone: The antigen is undetermined.

Here immunoSEQ multiplex PCR was the method, and the copy in TCRdb shows in-frame clones only, minus some. The sample yields about 680,000 clones, about 91% seen once. This CDR3 is built from 15 residues. CDR1 SGHAT and CDR2 FQNNGV come from the germline V gene. V dropped 1 base and J dropped 8; count of bases not matched to a gene: 5. Cells designated naive CD8 were CD45RO-negative and were positively selected for CCR7, with terminally differentiated effector memory CD45RA+ cells excluded. The chain couples TRBV11-2 to TRBJ2-1, with 10 nucleotides matching TRBD2. The origin of this receptor is a man between 25 and 39 years old in good health. The sample consisted of naive CD8+ T cells sorted from blood. DNA of the CDR3: TGTGCCAGCAGCTTAGTCACTAGCGGGATTGATGAGCAGTTCTTC. It yields the protein CASSLVTSGIDEQFF.